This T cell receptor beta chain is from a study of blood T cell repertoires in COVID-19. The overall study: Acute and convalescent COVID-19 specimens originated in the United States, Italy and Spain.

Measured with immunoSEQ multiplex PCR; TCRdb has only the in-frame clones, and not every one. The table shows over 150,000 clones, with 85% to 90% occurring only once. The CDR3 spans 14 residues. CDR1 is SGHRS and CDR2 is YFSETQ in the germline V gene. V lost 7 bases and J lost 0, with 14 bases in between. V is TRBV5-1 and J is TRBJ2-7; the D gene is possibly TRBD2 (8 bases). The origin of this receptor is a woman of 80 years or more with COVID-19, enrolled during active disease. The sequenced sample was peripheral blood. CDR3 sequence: CASSQGTSSYEQYF. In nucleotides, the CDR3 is TGCGCCAGCTCACAGGGGACTAGCTCCTACGAGCAGTACTTC.